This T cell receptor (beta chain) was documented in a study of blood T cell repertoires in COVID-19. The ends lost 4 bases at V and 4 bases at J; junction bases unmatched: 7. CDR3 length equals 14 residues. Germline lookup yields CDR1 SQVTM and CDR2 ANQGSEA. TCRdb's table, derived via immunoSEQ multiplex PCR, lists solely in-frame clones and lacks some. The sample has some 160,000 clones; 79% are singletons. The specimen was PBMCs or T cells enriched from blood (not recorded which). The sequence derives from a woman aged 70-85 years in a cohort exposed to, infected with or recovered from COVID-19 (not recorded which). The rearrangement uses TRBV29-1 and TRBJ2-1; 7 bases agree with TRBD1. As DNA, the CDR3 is TGCAGCGTTGGAGGGGGCCTGGGGTACAATGAGCAGTTCTTC. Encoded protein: CSVGGGLGYNEQFF.